These 9 T cell receptor beta chains originate from one sample sequenced in a study of blood T cell repertoires in COVID-19. Profiled with immunoSEQ multiplex PCR; TCRdb holds only in-frame clones, not every one. The table includes under 85,000 clones, around 87% detected once. Specimen: peripheral blood. The origin of the receptors is a man aged 45 to 65 with acute or convalescent COVID-19.

The V gene is TRBV9, the J gene TRBJ1-2; 9 bases map to TRBD1. Germline V gene sequence: CDR1 SGDLS, CDR2 YYNGEE. This CDR3 has 15 residues. V dropped 3 bases and J dropped 5; count of bases not matched to a gene: 8. CDR3 sequence reads: CASSAPRTGAYGYTF. DNA for the CDR3: TGTGCCAGCAGCGCCCCCCGGACAGGGGCTTATGGCTACACCTTC.

The rearrangement uses TRBV12-5 and TRBJ1-1; D is undetermined. The germline CDR1 and CDR2 sequences are LGHNT and FRNRAP. The CDR3 spans 14 residues. V lost 2 bases to trimming and J lost 5 bases, with 12 bases between them. As DNA, the CDR3 is TGTGCTAGTGGTTTGAGCCAGCGCTTTACTGAAGCTTTCTTT. Translating gives CASGLSQRFTEAFF.

The rearrangement links TRBV6-5 to TRBJ2-7; D possibly corresponds to TRBD1 (6 bases). The CDR3 contains 13 residues. The V gene's germline CDR1 is MNHEY and CDR2 SVGAGI. The germline V and J ends were trimmed by 8 bases and 7 bases, with 18 bases remaining between them. CDR3 region: CASRRSGEREQYF. CDR3 coding DNA: TGTGCCAGCCGAAGATCAGGGGAGAGGGAGCAGTACTTC.

This chain connects TRBV3-1 (or the pseudogene TRBV3-2) to TRBJ1-1; D unclear. V lost 3 bases and J lost 1, with 9 bases in between. This CDR3 contains 14 residues. Germline V CDR1 and CDR2: LGHDT, YNNKEL (reference sequence). The CDR3 region has the DNA TGTGCCAGCAGCCAGGTACGGGGGAACACTGAAGCTTTCTTT. Translated: CASSQVRGNTEAFF.

The V gene is TRBV19, the J gene TRBJ1-1, with D possibly being TRBD1 (6 bases). This CDR3 comprises 15 residues. Germline V gives CDR1 LNHDA, CDR2 SQIVND (reference sequence). V gave up 4 bases and J gave up 6 bases, with 18 bases separating them. The CDR3 sequence is CASSSHRVVLPEAFF. CDR3 nucleotide sequence: TGTGCCAGTAGTAGCCACAGGGTGGTGCTTCCTGAAGCTTTCTTT.

The genes are TRBV19 and TRBJ2-7; D gene ambiguous. Trimming took off 6 bases at V and 6 bases at J, with 15 bases between the two ends. The CDR3 is 13 amino acids. Germline V gene data show CDR1 as LNHDA and CDR2 as SQIVND (reference sequence). The CDR3 coding sequence is TGTGCCAGTAGCCCCGCGACTTTTGGCGAGCAGTACTTC. Protein: CASSPATFGEQYF.

On this clone itself: This CDR3 is missing its conserved last phenylalanine or tryptophan, likely due to a read error. No DNA is shown, since the ends of the CDR3 on it are uncertain; the CDR3 is the one TCRdb lists. This sequence joins TRBV12-3 or TRBV12-4 and TRBJ1-1; no check of the table's D call, TRBD1, against the DNA was made. The length of the CDR3 is 12 amino acids, counting both ends. The CDR3 loop reads CASSLGDTRSFL.

The chain carries TRBV3-1 (or the pseudogene TRBV3-2) and TRBJ2-1; TRBD2 agrees at 7 bases. Germline-derived CDR1 and CDR2 are LGHDT and YNNKEL (reference sequence). The CDR3 extends over 15 amino acids. The junction had 6 bases not matched to a gene; V was cut back by 1 base and J by 6 bases. The CDR3 spells CASSQGLPGGNEQFF. For the CDR3, the DNA is TGTGCCAGCAGCCAAGGGCTCCCGGGAGGCAATGAGCAGTTCTTC.

The chain recombines TRBV10-3 with TRBJ2-1, with D possibly TRBD2 on 6 matching bases. The CDR3 totals 14 residues. Germline loops: CDR1 ENHRY, CDR2 SYGVKD. Trimming pared 3 bases from V and 10 bases from J, leaving 16 bases between. The DNA for the CDR3 is TGTGCCATCAGTGACCGTTCGGGAGCGGTGGAGCAGTTCTTC. Encoded protein: CAISDRSGAVEQFF.